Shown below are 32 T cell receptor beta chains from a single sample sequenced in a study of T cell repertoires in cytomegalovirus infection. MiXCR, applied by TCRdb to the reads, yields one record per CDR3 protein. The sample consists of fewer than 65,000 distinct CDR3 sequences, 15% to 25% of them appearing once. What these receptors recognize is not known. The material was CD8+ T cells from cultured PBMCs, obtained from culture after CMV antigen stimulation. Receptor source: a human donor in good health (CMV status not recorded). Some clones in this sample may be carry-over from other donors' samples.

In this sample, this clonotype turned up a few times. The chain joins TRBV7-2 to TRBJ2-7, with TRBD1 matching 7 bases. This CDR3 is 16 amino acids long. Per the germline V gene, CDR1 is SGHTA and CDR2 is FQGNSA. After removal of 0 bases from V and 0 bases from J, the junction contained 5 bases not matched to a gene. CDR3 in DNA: TGTGCCAGCAGCTTAGCCTGGGACAGCTCCTCCTACGAGCAGTACTTC. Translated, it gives CASSLAWDSSSYEQYF.

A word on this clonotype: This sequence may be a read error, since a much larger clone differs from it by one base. CDR3 DNA sequence: TGTGCCATCAGTGACTCGATGGCGGGATCATACAATGAGCAGTTCTTC. As protein: CAISDSMAGSYNEQFF. The chain employs TRBV10-3 and TRBJ2-1, with D tentatively TRBD2 (6 bases). Germline loops: CDR1 ENHRY, CDR2 SYGVKD. CDR3 length equals 16 residues. Trimming took off 3 bases at V and 4 bases at J, with 16 bases between the two ends.

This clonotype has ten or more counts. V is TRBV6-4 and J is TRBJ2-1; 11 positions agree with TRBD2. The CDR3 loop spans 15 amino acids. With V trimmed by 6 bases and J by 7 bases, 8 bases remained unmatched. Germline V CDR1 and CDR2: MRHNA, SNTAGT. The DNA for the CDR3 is TGTGCCAGCAGCCTAGCGGGAGGCCCCAGTAATGAGCAGTTCTTC. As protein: CASSLAGGPSNEQFF.

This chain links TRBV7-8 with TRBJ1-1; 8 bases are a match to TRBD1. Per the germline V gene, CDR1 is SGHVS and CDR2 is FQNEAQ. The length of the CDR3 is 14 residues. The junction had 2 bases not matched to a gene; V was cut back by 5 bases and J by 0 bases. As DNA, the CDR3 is TGTGCCAGCAGCCTCAGGGGGCTGAACACTGAAGCTTTCTTT. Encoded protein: CASSLRGLNTEAFF.

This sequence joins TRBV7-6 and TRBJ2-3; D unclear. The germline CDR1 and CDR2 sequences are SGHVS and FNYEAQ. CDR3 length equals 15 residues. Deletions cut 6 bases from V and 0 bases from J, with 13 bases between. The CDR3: CASRPPRQSTDTQYF. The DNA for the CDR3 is TGTGCCAGCAGACCACCCAGGCAAAGCACAGATACGCAGTATTTT. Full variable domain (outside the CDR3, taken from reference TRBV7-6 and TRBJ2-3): GAGVSQSPRYKVTKRGQDVALRCDPISGHVSLYWYRQALGQGPEFLTYFNYEAQQDKSGLPNDRFSAERPEGSISTLTIQRTEQRDSAMYRCASRPPRQSTDTQYFGPGTRLTVL.

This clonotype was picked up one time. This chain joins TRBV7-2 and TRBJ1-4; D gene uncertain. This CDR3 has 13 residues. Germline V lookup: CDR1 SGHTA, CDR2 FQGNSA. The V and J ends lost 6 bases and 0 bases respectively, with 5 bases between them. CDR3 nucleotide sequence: TGTGCCAGCAGACCCGCAACTAATGAAAAACTGTTTTTT. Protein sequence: CASRPATNEKLFF.

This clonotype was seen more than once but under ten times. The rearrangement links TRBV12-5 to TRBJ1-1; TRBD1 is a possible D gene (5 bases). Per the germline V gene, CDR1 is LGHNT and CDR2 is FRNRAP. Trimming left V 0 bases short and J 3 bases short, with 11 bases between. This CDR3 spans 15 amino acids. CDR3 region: CASGLVEGADTEAFF. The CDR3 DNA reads TGTGCTAGTGGTTTGGTAGAAGGGGCGGACACTGAAGCTTTCTTT.

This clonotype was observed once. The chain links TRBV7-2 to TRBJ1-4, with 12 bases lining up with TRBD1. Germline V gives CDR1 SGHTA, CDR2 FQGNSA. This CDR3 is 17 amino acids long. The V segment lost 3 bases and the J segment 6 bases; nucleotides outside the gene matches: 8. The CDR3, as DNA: TGTGCCAGCAGCTTCTCTCCGGGACAGGGGGCGCATGAAAAACTGTTTTTT. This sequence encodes CASSFSPGQGAHEKLFF.

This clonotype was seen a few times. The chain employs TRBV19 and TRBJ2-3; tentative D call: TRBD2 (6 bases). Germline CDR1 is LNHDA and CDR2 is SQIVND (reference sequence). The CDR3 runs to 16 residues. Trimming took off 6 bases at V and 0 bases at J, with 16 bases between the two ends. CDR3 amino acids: CASRPLGGDSTDTQYF. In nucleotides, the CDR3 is TGTGCCAGTAGACCGTTGGGCGGGGATAGCACAGATACGCAGTATTTT.

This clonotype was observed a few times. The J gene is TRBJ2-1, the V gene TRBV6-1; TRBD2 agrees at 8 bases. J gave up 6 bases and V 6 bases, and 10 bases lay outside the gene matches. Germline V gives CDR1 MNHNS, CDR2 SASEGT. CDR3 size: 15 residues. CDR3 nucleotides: TGTGCCAGCAGGCACCGGGGGGGCGCCCTCAATGAGCAGTTCTTC. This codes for CASRHRGGALNEQFF.

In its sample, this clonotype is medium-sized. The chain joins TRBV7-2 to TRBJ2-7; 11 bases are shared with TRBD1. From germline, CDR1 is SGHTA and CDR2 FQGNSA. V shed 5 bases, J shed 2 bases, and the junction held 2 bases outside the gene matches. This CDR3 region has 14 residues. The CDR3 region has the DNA TGTGCCAGCAGCCGGGGACAGGGGGCCTACGAGCAGTACTTC. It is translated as CASSRGQGAYEQYF.

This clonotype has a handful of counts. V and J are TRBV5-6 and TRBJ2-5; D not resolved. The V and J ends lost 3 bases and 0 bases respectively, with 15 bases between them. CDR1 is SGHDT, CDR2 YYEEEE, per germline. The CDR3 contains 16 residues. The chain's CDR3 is CASSSRQEGYQETQYF. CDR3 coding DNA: TGTGCCAGCAGCTCCCGGCAGGAAGGGTACCAAGAGACCCAGTACTTC.

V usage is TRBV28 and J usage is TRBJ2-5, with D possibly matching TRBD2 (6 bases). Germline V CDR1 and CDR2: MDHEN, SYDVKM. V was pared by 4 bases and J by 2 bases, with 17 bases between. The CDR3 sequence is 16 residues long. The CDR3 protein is CASSSALARGQETQYF. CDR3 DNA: TGTGCCAGCAGTTCCGCTCTAGCGCGAGGACAAGAGACCCAGTACTTC. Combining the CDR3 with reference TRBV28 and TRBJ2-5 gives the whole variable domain DVKVTQSSRYLVKRTGEKVFLECVQDMDHENMFWYRQDPGLGLRLIYFSYDVKMKEKGDIPEGYSVSREKKERFSLILESASTNQTSMYLCASSSALARGQETQYFGPGTRLLVL.

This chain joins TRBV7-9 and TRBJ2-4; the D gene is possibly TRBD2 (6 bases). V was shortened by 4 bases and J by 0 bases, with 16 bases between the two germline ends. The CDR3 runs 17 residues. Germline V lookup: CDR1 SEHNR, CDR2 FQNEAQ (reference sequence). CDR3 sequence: CASSSDAAGGAKNIQYF. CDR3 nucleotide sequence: TGTGCCAGCAGCTCCGACGCAGCGGGCGGAGCCAAAAACATTCAGTACTTC.

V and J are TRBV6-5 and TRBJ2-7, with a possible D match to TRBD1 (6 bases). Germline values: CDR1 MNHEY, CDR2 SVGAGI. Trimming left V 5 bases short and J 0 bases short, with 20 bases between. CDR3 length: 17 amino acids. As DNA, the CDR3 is TGTGCCAGCAGTCACGGACAGTCGGGGCCCAGCTCCTACGAGCAGTACTTC. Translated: CASSHGQSGPSSYEQYF.

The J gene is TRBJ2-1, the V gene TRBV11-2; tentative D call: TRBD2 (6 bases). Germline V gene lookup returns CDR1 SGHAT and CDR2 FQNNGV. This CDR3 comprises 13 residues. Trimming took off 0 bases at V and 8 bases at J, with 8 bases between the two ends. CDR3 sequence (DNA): TGTGCCAGCAGCTTAGATTGGGGGGATGAGCAGTTCTTC. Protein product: CASSLDWGDEQFF.

The CDR3 loop reads CASSLRGSSYNEQFF. CDR3 sequence (DNA): TGTGCCAGCAGCTTACGGGGGAGCTCCTACAATGAGCAGTTCTTC. V usage is TRBV7-2 and J usage is TRBJ2-1; tentative D call: TRBD2 (6 bases). Germline CDR1 is SGHTA and CDR2 is FQGNSA. Trimming pared 2 bases from V and 0 bases from J, leaving 8 bases between. The CDR3 contains 15 residues.

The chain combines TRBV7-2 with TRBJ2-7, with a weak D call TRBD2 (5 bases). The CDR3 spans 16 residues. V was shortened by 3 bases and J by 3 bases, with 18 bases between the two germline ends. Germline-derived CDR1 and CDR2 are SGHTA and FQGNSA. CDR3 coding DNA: TGTGCCAGCAGCTTCGTTTTTGAGGGAGAGGACTACGAGCAGTACTTC. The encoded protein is CASSFVFEGEDYEQYF. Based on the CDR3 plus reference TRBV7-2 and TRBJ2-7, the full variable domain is GAGVSQSPSNKVTEKGKDVELRCDPISGHTALYWYRQSLGQGLEFLIYFQGNSAPDKSGLPSDRFSAERTGGSVSTLTIQRTQQEDSAVYLCASSFVFEGEDYEQYFGPGTRLTVT.

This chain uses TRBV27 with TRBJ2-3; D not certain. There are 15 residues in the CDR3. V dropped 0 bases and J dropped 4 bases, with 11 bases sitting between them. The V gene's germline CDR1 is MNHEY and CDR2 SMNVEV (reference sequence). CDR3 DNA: TGTGCCAGCAGTTTATCTTATGGCTCCGCAGATACGCAGTATTTT. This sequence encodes CASSLSYGSADTQYF.

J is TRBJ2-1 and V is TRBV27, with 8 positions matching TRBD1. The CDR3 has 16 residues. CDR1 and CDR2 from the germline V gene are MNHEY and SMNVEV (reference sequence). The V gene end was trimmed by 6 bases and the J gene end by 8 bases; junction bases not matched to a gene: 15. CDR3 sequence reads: CASSWTRTGFGDEQFF. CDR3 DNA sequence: TGTGCCAGCAGCTGGACCCGGACAGGGTTCGGCGATGAGCAGTTCTTC.

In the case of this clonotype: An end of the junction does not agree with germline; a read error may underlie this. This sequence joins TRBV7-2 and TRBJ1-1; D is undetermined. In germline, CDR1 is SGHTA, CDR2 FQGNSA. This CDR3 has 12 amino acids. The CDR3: CAISLRYTEAFF. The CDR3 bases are TGTGCCATCAGCTTAAGGTACACTGAAGCTTTCTTT.

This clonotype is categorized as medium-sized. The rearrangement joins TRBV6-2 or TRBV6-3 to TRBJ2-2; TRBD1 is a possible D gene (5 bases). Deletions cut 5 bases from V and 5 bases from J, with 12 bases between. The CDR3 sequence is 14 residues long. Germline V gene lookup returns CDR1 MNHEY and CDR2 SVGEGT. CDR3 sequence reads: CASSLSKGTGELFF. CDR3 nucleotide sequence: TGTGCCAGCAGTCTATCAAAGGGGACCGGGGAGCTGTTTTTT.

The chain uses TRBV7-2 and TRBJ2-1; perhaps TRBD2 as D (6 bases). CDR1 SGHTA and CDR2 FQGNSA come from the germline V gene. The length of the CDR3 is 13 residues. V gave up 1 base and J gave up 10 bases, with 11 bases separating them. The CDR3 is CASSLVNGLEQFF. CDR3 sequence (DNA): TGTGCCAGCAGCTTAGTTAACGGACTAGAGCAGTTCTTC.

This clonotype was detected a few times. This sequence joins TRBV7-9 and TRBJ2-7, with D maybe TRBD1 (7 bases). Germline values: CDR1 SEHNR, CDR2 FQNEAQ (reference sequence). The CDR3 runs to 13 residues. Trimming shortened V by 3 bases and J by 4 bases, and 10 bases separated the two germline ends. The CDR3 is CASSLTGRYEQYF. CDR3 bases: TGTGCCAGCAGCTTGACAGGGAGGTACGAGCAGTACTTC.

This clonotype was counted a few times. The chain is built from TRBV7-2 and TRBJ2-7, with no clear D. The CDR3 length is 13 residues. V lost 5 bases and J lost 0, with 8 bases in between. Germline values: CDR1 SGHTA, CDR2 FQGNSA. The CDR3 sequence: CASSPRNSYEQYF. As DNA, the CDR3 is TGTGCCAGCAGCCCCCGGAACTCCTACGAGCAGTACTTC.

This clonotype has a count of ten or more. CDR3 in DNA: TGTGCCAGCAGCCACAGGGCAGCTCTCTCCTACGAGCAGTACTTC. This gives the protein CASSHRAALSYEQYF. This chain joins TRBV6-2 or TRBV6-3 and TRBJ2-7; maybe TRBD1 (6 bases). Germline V gene sequence: CDR1 MNHEY, CDR2 SVGEGT. With 6 bases removed from V and 0 bases from J, the gap between germline ends came to 15 bases. The CDR3 is made up of 15 amino acids.

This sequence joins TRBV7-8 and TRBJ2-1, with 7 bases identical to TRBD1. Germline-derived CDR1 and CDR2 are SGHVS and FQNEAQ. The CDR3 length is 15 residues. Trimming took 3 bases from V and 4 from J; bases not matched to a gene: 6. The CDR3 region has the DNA TGTGCCAGCAGCTTCACCTCGGGACAGTACAATGAGCAGTTCTTC. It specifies CASSFTSGQYNEQFF.

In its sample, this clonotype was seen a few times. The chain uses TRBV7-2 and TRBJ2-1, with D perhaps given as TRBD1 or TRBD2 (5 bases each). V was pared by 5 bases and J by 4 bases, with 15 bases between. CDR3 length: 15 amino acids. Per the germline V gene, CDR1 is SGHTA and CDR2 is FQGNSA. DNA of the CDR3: TGTGCCAGCAGCCCGGTAGCGACAGTTTACAATGAGCAGTTCTTC. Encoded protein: CASSPVATVYNEQFF.

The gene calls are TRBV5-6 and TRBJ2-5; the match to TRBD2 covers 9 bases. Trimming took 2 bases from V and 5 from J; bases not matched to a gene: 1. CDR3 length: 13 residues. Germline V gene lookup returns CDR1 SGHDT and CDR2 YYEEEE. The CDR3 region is CASSFTSGETQYF. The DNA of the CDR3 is TGTGCCAGCAGCTTCACTAGCGGGGAGACCCAGTACTTC. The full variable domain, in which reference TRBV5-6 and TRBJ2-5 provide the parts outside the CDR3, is DAGVTQSPTHLIKTRGQQVTLRCSPKSGHDTVSWYQQALGQGPQFIFQYYEEEERQRGNFPDRFSGHQFPNYSSELNVNALLLGDSALYLCASSFTSGETQYFGPGTRLLVL.

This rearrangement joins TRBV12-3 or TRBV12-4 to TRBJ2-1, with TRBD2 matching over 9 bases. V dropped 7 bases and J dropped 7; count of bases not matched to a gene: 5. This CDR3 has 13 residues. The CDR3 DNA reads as TGTGCCAGCACAGGCGGGGGGGCAAATGAGCAGTTCTTC. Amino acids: CASTGGGANEQFF.

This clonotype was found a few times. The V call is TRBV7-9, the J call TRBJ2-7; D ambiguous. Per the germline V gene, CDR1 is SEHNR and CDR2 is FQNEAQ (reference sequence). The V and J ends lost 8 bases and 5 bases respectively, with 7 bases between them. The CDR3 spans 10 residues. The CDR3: CASARNEQYF. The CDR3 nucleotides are TGTGCCAGCGCCCGAAACGAGCAGTACTTC.

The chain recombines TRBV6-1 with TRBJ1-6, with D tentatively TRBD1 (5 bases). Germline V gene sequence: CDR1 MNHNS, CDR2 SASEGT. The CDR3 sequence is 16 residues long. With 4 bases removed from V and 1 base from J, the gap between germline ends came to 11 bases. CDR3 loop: CASSGAGLSYNSPLHF. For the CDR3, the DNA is TGTGCCAGCAGTGGGGCAGGGTTATCCTATAATTCACCCCTCCACTTT.